This T cell receptor (beta chain) was found in a study of T cells in localized non-small cell lung cancer. The CDR3 runs 14 residues. Between the trimmed V and J ends, which lost 0 bases and 2 bases, there was a span of 5 bases. In germline, CDR1 is SGHRS, CDR2 YFSETQ. Some clones are missing from TCRdb's copy, which holds only in-frame ones; the method was immunoSEQ multiplex PCR. Among over 20,000 clones listed, 70% to 90% were seen once. This clone was picked up one time. No antigen is known for it. Findings and limits, study-wide: One tumor region alone was sequenced, and heterogeneity therefore remains possible.

The chain joins TRBV5-1 to TRBJ2-2; D is undetermined. This receptor was taken from a female donor over 55 with stage I lung adenocarcinoma. Sample: peripheral blood, taken before any cancer treatment. The CDR3 DNA sequence: TGCGCCAGCAGCTTGGAGGGTAACACCGGGGAGCTGTTTTTT. Its protein is CASSLEGNTGELFF.